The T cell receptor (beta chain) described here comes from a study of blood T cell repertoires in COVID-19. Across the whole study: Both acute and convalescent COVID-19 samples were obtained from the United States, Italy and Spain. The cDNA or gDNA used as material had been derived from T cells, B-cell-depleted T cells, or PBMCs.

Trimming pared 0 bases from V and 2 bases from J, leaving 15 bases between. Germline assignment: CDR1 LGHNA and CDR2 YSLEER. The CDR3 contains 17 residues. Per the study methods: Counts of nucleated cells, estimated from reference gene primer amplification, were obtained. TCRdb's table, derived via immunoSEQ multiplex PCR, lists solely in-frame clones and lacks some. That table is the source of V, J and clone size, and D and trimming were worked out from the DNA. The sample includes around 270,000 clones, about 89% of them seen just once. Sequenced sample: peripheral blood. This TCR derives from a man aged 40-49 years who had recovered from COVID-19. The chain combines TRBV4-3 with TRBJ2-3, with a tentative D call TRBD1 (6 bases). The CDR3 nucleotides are TGCGCCAGCAGCCAAGATTCTCTTGGACAGAACACAGATACGCAGTATTTT. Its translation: CASSQDSLGQNTDTQYF.